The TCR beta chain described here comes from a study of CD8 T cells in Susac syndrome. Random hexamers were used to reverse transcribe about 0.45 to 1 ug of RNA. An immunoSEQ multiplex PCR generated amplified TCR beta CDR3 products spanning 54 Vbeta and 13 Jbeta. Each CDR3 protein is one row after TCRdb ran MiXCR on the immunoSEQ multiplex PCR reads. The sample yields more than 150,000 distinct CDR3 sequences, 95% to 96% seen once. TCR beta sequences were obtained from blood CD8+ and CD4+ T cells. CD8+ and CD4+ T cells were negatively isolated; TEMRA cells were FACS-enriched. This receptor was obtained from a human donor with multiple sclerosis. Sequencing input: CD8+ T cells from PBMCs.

CDR3 nucleotide sequence: TGTGCCAGCAGGCCCGGACAGGGAGGTGGCTACACCTTC. It codes for CASRPGQGGGYTF. This rearrangement joins TRBV6-5 to TRBJ1-2, with TRBD1 matching over 8 bases. The CDR3 runs 13 residues. With 6 bases clipped from V and 7 bases from J, the junction kept 7 bases outside the gene matches. Germline V CDR1 and CDR2: MNHEY, SVGAGI.